The present TCR beta chain was sequenced within a study of T-cell reconstitution after alpha-beta-depleted transplantation in children. Overall study findings and caveats: Where alpha-beta T cells came from about two months after transplant was reportedly several hundred expanded graft clones. By one year post-transplant, T-cell counts and diversity largely arose from T cells that were newly produced. Surviving recipient T cells and thymic progenitors accounted for the high day-60 TCRbeta diversity observed in some patients.

About this clonotype itself: Its antigen remains unidentified.

The authors prepared the TCRbeta library with unique molecular identifiers. MiXCR, run by TCRdb on the PCR reads, gives a single entry per CDR3 protein. The profile covers about 420,000 distinct CDR3 sequences, with about 16% appearing a single time and roughly 29% taken by the ten largest. Germline-derived CDR1 and CDR2 are SGHNT and YYREEE (reference sequence). Trimming removed 4 bases at V and 4 bases at J, with 3 bases between. This CDR3 has 11 amino acids. The source material was PBMCs, mostly from graft donor cells, sampled 360 days after TCRalphabeta/CD19-depleted stem cell transplant. This chain links TRBV5-4 with TRBJ1-3; D is uncertain. The source is a boy under three years old who had a stem cell transplant for Wiskott-Aldrich syndrome, so the T cells may come from the graft donor. CDR3 sequence (DNA): TGTGCCAGCAGCGGAGGAAACACCATATATTTT. Translated: CASSGGNTIYF.